This T cell receptor (beta chain) was profiled in a study of cytomegalovirus exposure and HLA in healthy donors. Study-level results: In a later analysis, TCR beta V- and J-gene trimming showed a link to a missense DCLRE1C variant.

Use of 60 Vbeta and 13 Jbeta primers characterized the PCR. Profiled with immunoSEQ multiplex PCR; TCRdb holds only in-frame clones, not every one. Of under 200,000 clones listed, 84% are singletons. CDR1 is SGHDT and CDR2 is YYEEEE in the germline V gene. The CDR3 is 13 residues long. Turning to this clone: Its antigen remains unidentified.

The sample taken for sequencing was PBMCs. This TCR came from a boy younger than 10 in good health and CMV-seronegative. This rearrangement joins TRBV5-6 to TRBJ2-5; D uncertain. The DNA end lines up better with TRBJ2-7; the J call may be wrong. CDR3 nucleotides: TGTGCCAGCAGCTTGGTGGGTAGCTCCGAGCAGTACTTC. This encodes CASSLVGSSEQYF.